The source of this T cell receptor (beta chain) is a study of T cell responses to AZD1222 COVID-19 vaccine. Findings and limits, study-wide: Increased Spike-specific TCR breadth and depth were observed after two AZD1222 doses. The donor cohort was predominantly white British with a female majority, and clonal diversity may have been underestimated.

The CDR3 has 16 amino acids. With respect to this clone: Its antigen is not known.

Profiling relied on immunoSEQ multiplex PCR, and the TCRdb table lists in-frame clones only, not all of them. Of fewer than 150,000 clones detected, 88% appear once; the ten largest clones hold 7.5% to 8%. This sequence originates from an adult in good health. The genes are TRBV21-1 and TRBJ2-1; TRBD1 is the table's D call, not checked against the DNA. TRBV21-1 constitutes a pseudogene. Sequencing was performed on peripheral blood, taken on day 0 of AZD1222 vaccination. CDR3 DNA: TGTGCCAGCAGCAAATACCCAGGGGGTGGGCGCAATGAGCAGTTCTTC. Translation: CASSKYPGGGRNEQFF.